Listed below are T cell receptor beta chains from one sample, sequenced in a study of graft-versus-host responses after intestinal transplantation. Here immunoSEQ multiplex PCR was the method, and the copy in TCRdb shows in-frame clones only, minus some. The sample shows about 77,000 clones, 92% of them seen only once. The material was PBMCs, obtained 98 days after intestinal transplantation. These receptor sequences come from a human patient who received an intestinal transplant, so some T cells may come from the graft donor. Each CDR3 is given with its conserved first and last residue. The order of the fields is clone size, V gene, J gene, D gene, CDR3 protein, CDR3 DNA. A D gene is named only where the DNA matches it firmly. The listing skips clone size in some rows; elsewhere it reads once, few, many or a size class.

>once|TRBV7-6|TRBJ1-4|TRBD1
CASSSTGTGSPKDEKLFF
TGTGCCAGCAGCTCAACCGGGACAGGGAGCCCGAAGGATGAAAAACTGTTTTTT
>.|TRBV14|TRBJ2-6|.
CASSQEGMPGSFGVPAGANVLTF
TGTGCCAGCAGCCAAGAGGGGATGCCGGGAAGCTTCGGGGTGCCCGCTGGGGCCAACGTCCTGACTTTC
>.|TRBV7-9|TRBJ2-3|.
CASSFAGKGGDTQYF
TGTGCCAGCAGCTTTGCGGGAAAAGGCGGAGATACGCAGTATTTT
>few|TRBV5-5|TRBJ2-7|.
CASSLESYEQYF
TGTGCCAGCAGCTTGGAATCTTACGAGCAGTACTTC
>few|TRBV5-5|TRBJ2-2|.
CASSLGHVNTGELFF
TGTGCCAGCAGCCTGGGACATGTGAACACCGGGGAGCTGTTTTTT
>.|TRBV11-2|TRBJ2-7|TRBD1
CASSLDVGTGGYEQYF
TGTGCCAGCAGCTTAGATGTAGGGACAGGGGGCTACGAGCAGTACTTC
>.|TRBV4-1|TRBJ2-7|TRBD1
CASSQNPDRGPTYEQYF
TGCGCCAGCAGCCAAAACCCCGACAGGGGTCCGACCTACGAGCAGTACTTC
>.|TRBV18|TRBJ2-5|.
CASSPGTGVETQYF
TGTGCCAGCTCACCAGGGACGGGGGTAGAGACCCAGTACTTC
>once|TRBV4-1|TRBJ1-3|TRBD1
CASSHKSGTGTLSGNTIYF
TGCGCCAGCAGCCACAAATCCGGGACAGGGACCCTCTCTGGAAACACCATATATTTT
>.|TRBV6-6|TRBJ1-1|TRBD1
CASSTITGALNTEAFF
TGTGCCAGCAGTACAATCACAGGGGCCCTGAACACTGAAGCTTTCTTT
>once|TRBV5-1|TRBJ2-1|TRBD1
CASSFLGTGPYNEQFF
TGCGCCAGCAGCTTCCTCGGGACAGGACCCTACAATGAGCAGTTCTTC
>.|TRBV30|TRBJ1-6|.
CAWSASRTAPGGDSPLHF
TGTGCCTGGAGTGCTTCCCGGACAGCGCCGGGCGGAGATTCACCCCTCCACTTT
>once|TRBV6-6|TRBJ2-1|TRBD2
CASSSTSGRTYEQFF
TGTGCCAGCAGCTCCACTAGCGGGAGGACGTATGAGCAGTTCTTC
>.|TRBV6-1|TRBJ2-2|.
CASSRQSNTGELFF
TGTGCCAGCAGTAGACAGTCGAACACCGGGGAGCTGTTTTTT
>.|TRBV19|TRBJ1-1|.
CASKRGFNTEAFF
TGTGCCAGTAAAAGAGGGTTTAACACTGAAGCTTTCTTT
>.|TRBV7-3|TRBJ2-5|.
CASSGPRTAQETQYF
TGTGCCAGCAGCGGCCCTCGCACAGCACAAGAGACCCAGTACTTC
>.|TRBV27|TRBJ2-7|TRBD1
CASSSDRGSYEQYF
TGTGCCAGCAGTTCAGACAGGGGTAGCTACGAGCAGTACTTC
>.|TRBV28|TRBJ2-1|.
CASRTARPYNEQFF
TGTGCCAGCAGAACTGCTAGGCCCTACAATGAGCAGTTCTTC
>.|TRBV9|TRBJ2-2|TRBD1
CASSVTRSRGQGGAGELFF
TGTGCCAGCAGCGTAACAAGGTCGAGGGGACAGGGAGGGGCCGGGGAGCTGTTTTTT
>.|TRBV9|TRBJ2-5|TRBD2
CASSVVGLARETQYF
TGTGCCAGCAGCGTAGTGGGACTAGCTCGGGAGACCCAGTACTTC
>.|TRBV12-5|TRBJ1-2|.
CASGLVLPSYGYTF
TGTGCTAGTGGTTTGGTACTTCCATCCTATGGCTACACCTTC
>.|TRBV5-4|TRBJ1-2|.
CASSLEKNYGYTF
TGTGCCAGCAGCTTGGAGAAGAACTATGGCTACACCTTC
>.|TRBV2|TRBJ1-2|TRBD1
CASSERQGAHGYTF
TGTGCCAGCAGCGAACGACAGGGGGCTCATGGCTACACCTTC
>.|TRBV4-1|TRBJ2-1|.
CASSQEGPYTDNEQFF
TGCGCCAGCAGCCAAGAGGGGCCCTACACGGACAATGAGCAGTTCTTC
>.|TRBV7-3|TRBJ2-3|TRBD2
CASSPTSGGTDTQYF
TGTGCCAGCAGCCCTACTAGCGGGGGCACAGATACGCAGTATTTT
>.|TRBV7-9|TRBJ2-7|.
CASSTPGNPYEQYF
TGTGCCAGCAGCACCCCAGGGAATCCCTACGAGCAGTACTTC
>.|TRBV21-1|TRBJ2-3|.
CASSKASGPSDTQYF
TGTGCCAGCAGCAAAGCTAGCGGGCCTAGCGATACGCAGTATTTT
>.|TRBV28|TRBJ2-1|TRBD2
CASSVTSGIINEQFF
TGTGCCAGCAGTGTAACTAGCGGGATTATCAATGAGCAGTTCTTC
>once|TRBV7-3|TRBJ2-7|.
CASSPDGYEQYF
TGTGCCAGCAGCCCGGATGGTTACGAGCAGTACTTC
>.|TRBV13|TRBJ2-3|TRBD2
CASSFSGGVGVTQYF
TGTGCCAGCAGCTTTAGCGGGGGGGTAGGAGTCACGCAGTATTTT
>.|TRBV5-4|TRBJ2-2|.
CASSLGGDTGELFF
TGTGCCAGCAGCTTAGGAGGGGACACCGGGGAGCTGTTTTTT
>.|TRBV7-2|TRBJ1-2|.
CASSFKANYGYTF
TGTGCCAGCAGCTTTAAAGCTAACTATGGCTACACCTTC
>.|TRBV4-1|TRBJ1-2|.
CASSQAAGAGGYTF
TGCGCCAGCAGCCAAGCGGCGGGGGCGGGGGGCTACACCTTC
>.|TRBV6-5|TRBJ2-7|TRBD1
CASSWDRTYEQYF
TGTGCCAGCAGTTGGGACAGGACCTACGAGCAGTACTTC
>.|TRBV10-3|TRBJ2-7|.
CAISGRSYEQYF
TGTGCCATCAGTGGCAGGTCCTACGAGCAGTACTTC
>.|TRBV14|TRBJ2-3|TRBD2
CASSQTSGYTDTQYF
TGTGCCAGCAGCCAGACTAGCGGATACACAGATACGCAGTATTTT
>.|TRBV6-6|TRBJ1-3|.
CASSNPTGTGNTIYF
TGTGCCAGCAGCAACCCCACAGGGACTGGAAACACCATATATTTT
>.|TRBV9|TRBJ2-1|TRBD2
CASSYLSGRADNEQFF
TGTGCCAGCAGCTACTTAAGCGGGAGGGCTGACAATGAGCAGTTCTTC
>.|TRBV27|TRBJ2-3|.
CASIGLETDTQYF
TGTGCCAGCATCGGGCTAGAGACAGATACGCAGTATTTT
>.|TRBV28|TRBJ1-5|.
CASSFDRVRNQPQHF
TGTGCCAGCAGTTTCGACCGGGTGCGAAATCAGCCCCAGCATTTT
>.|TRBV5-6|TRBJ2-3|.
CASSLRRDTQYF
TGTGCCAGCAGCTTAAGGAGAGATACGCAGTATTTT
>few|TRBV6-5|TRBJ2-3|TRBD2
CASSYSGLVTDTQYF
TGTGCCAGCAGTTACTCGGGACTAGTTACAGATACGCAGTATTTT
>.|TRBV5-4|TRBJ2-5|TRBD2
CASSLLAGEETQYF
TGTGCCAGCAGCTTGCTAGCGGGGGAGGAGACCCAGTACTTC
>.|TRBV2|TRBJ1-4|.
CASSTDGVATNEKLFF
TGTGCCAGCAGTACCGACGGCGTCGCAACTAATGAAAAACTGTTTTTT
>.|TRBV2|TRBJ2-1|.
CASSDTISYNEQFF
TGTGCCAGCAGTGATACTATCTCCTACAATGAGCAGTTCTTC
>.|TRBV19|TRBJ1-1|.
CASSWGGSNTEAFF
TGTGCCAGTAGCTGGGGGGGCAGCAACACTGAAGCTTTCTTT
>.|TRBV11-2|TRBJ1-2|.
CASSLSEGGMYGYTF
TGTGCCAGCAGCTTATCTGAGGGGGGGATGTATGGCTACACCTTC
>.|TRBV7-9|TRBJ1-2|.
CASSSRQPPYGYTF
TGTGCCAGCAGTTCCAGACAGCCGCCTTATGGCTACACCTTC
>.|TRBV28|TRBJ2-7|TRBD2
CASSSSILTSGEQYF
TGTGCCAGCAGTTCCTCCATTCTGACTAGCGGCGAGCAGTACTTC
>.|TRBV7-8|TRBJ2-1|TRBD1
CASSPWDRANEQFF
TGTGCCAGCAGCCCATGGGACAGGGCCAATGAGCAGTTCTTC
>.|TRBV6-5|TRBJ1-1|.
CASSYSPGLNTEAFF
TGTGCCAGCAGTTATTCTCCGGGACTCAACACTGAAGCTTTCTTT
>.|TRBV6-5|TRBJ2-3|TRBD1
CASTGQGRDTQYF
TGTGCCAGCACGGGACAGGGCAGAGATACGCAGTATTTT
>.|TRBV11-1|TRBJ2-1|.
CASSPVSRTNEQFF
TGTGCCAGCAGCCCCGTTTCCAGGACCAATGAGCAGTTCTTC
>.|TRBV7-8|TRBJ2-7|.
CASSLYGTPSYEQYF
TGTGCCAGCAGCTTATACGGGACACCCTCCTACGAGCAGTACTTC
>.|TRBV29-1|TRBJ2-1|TRBD2
CSVVAASGVSWREQFF
TGCAGCGTTGTAGCCGCTAGCGGGGTGTCATGGCGGGAGCAGTTCTTC
>.|TRBV28|TRBJ2-1|.
CASSPPSWLMQFF
TGTGCCAGCAGTCCCCCGTCGTGGCTAATGCAGTTCTTC